The following is a TCR beta chain sequence with its context. Its antigen is not known. One end of the junction does not line up with germline, which may come from a read error. CDR1 is SGHRS, CDR2 YFSETQ, per germline. The CDR3 is 14 amino acids. These data come from a study of spatial heterogeneity in lung cancer. Study-wide background: The average count in raw reads for each unique TCR and UMI combination exceeded nine appearances.

TCRdb reanalysed the 5' RACE reads using MiXCR and keeps one entry per CDR3 protein. This table has several thousand distinct CDR3 sequences, approximately 15% appearing once. The time point was: sample taken at primary tumor resection. Whole RNA, which was extracted from tumor, nontumor lung tissue or frozen PBMC, was sequenced without any cell sorting. The study's findings and limits: Counts of expanded alpha and beta TCRs within tumors tracked the tumor nonsynonymous mutation count.

The chain recombines TRBV5-1 with TRBJ2-7; D not resolved. This TCR came from a male donor with early-stage non-small cell lung cancer. Sequences were derived from lung tumor tissue, sampled at surgery. CDR3 amino acids: CASSLVWVPHEQYF. The CDR3 nucleotides read TGTGCCAGCAGCTTGGTCTGGGTGCCCCACGAGCAGTACTTC.